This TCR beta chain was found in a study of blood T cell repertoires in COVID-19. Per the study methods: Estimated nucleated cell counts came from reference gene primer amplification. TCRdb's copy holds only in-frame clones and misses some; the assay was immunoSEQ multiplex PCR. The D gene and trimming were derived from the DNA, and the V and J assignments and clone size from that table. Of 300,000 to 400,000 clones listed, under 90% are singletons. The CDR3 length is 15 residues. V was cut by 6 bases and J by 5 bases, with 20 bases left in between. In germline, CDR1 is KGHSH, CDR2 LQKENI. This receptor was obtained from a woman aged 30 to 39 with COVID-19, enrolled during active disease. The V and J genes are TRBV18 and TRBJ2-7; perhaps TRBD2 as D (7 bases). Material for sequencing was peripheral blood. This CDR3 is CASSPRWGGYDEQYF. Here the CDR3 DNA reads TGTGCCAGCTCGCCAAGGTGGGGGGGCTACGACGAGCAGTACTTC.